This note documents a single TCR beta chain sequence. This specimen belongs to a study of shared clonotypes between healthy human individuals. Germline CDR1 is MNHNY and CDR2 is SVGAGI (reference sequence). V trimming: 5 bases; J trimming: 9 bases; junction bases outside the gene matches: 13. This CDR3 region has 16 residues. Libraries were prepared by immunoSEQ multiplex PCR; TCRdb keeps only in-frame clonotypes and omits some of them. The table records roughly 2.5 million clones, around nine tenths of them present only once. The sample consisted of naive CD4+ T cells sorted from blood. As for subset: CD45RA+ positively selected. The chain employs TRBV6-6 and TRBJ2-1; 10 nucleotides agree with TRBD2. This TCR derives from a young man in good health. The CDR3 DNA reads TGTGCCAGCAGTCACGAACCGGGACTAGCGAAGATTGAGCAGTTCTTC. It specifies CASSHEPGLAKIEQFF.